This T cell receptor (beta chain) was documented in a study of Graves' ophthalmopathy and Graves' hyperthyroidism. Overall study results and limits: Blood also contained most of the expanded thyroid clonotypes above 0.001 frequency. Stable hyperthyroidism and ophthalmopathy were told apart by a 13-signature model, which achieved roughly 89% sensitivity and around 80% specificity.

With regard to this clonotype: Its cognate antigen is unknown.

The CDR3 spans 15 residues. Losses at the gene ends were 6 bases for V and 4 bases for J; bases not matched to a gene: 4. The V gene's germline CDR1 is MDHEN and CDR2 SYDVKM. Amplification of the TCR beta CDR3 regions used RNA transcripts (as template). Second-round multiplex PCR came after first-round RT-PCR with HTBI primers. MiXCR, applied by TCRdb to the multiplex PCR reads, yields one record per CDR3 protein. The table includes 230,000 or so distinct CDR3 sequences, 45% to 55% detected once. This clonotype originated in an adult man with Graves' ophthalmopathy. The sequenced sample consisted of peripheral blood. This rearrangement joins TRBV28 to TRBJ2-6, with 9 nucleotides matching TRBD1. The CDR3 protein is CASRGQGSGANVLTF. CDR3 DNA sequence: TGTGCCAGCAGGGGACAGGGCTCGGGGGCCAACGTCCTGACTTTC.